This TCR beta chain was sequenced for a study of PD-L1 blockade in urothelial cancer. Time point indicated: peripheral blood 6 weeks after treatment start. Germline assignment: CDR1 KGHSH and CDR2 LQKENI. The V end lost 0 bases, the J end lost 6 bases, and 12 bases lay between the germline ends. The CDR3 loop spans 15 amino acids. Produced via immunoSEQ multiplex PCR; TCRdb's table is partial and in-frame only. The sample has 100,000 to 150,000 clones, more than 75% seen once. The sample consisted of PBMCs, taken around atezolizumab (anti-PD-L1) treatment. The chain is built from TRBV18 and TRBJ1-5; tentatively, D is TRBD1 (5 bases). This TCR came from a man in his fifties or sixties with urothelial cancer. CDR3 coding DNA: TGTGCCAGCTCACCACCGGGGCCTCCGGGTCAGCCCCAGCATTTT. It is translated as CASSPPGPPGQPQHF.